This T cell receptor beta chain appears in the sequencing data of a study of response to subunit inactivated influenza vaccine. Findings of the study overall: The authors put forward the suggestion that each seasonal influenza vaccination may bring in only a limited number of new T cells.

TCRdb fed the RT-PCR reads into MiXCR, producing one record per CDR3 protein. The data show 450,000 to 600,000 distinct CDR3 sequences, with 15% to 20% seen just once and 2.5% to 3.5% held by the top ten. CDR3 length equals 15 residues. Losses at the gene ends were 10 bases for V and 3 bases for J; bases not matched to a gene: 15. With respect to this clonotype: Its antigen is still unknown.

This rearrangement joins TRBV12-3 or TRBV12-4 to TRBJ2-7; 7 bases match TRBD2. This clonotype was obtained from a man aged 50-75 years who received an inactivated influenza vaccine. The source material was CD4+ T cells sorted from PBMCs, sampled 23 to 25 months after vaccination. Written as DNA, the CDR3 is TGTGCCACCTCAAATGGGCAGGCGGGGGTCTACGAGCAGTACTTC. Its protein product is CATSNGQAGVYEQYF.